This T cell receptor (beta chain) was identified during a study of T cells in Graves' hyperthyroidism and ophthalmopathy. Looking at the study overall: The authors collected peripheral blood at initial diagnosis, before any treatment.

A NOSPECS grade of at least 4, a Clinical Activity Score of at least 3 and duration under 3 months were recorded in ophthalmopathy patients. Clinicians diagnosed patients from clinical symptoms, serum thyroxine and TRAb, thyroid ultrasound and orbital computed tomography. The CDR3 has 12 residues. V dropped 4 bases and J dropped 4 bases, with 8 bases sitting between them. Germline CDR1 WSHSY, CDR2 SAAADI. Amplified TCR beta CDR3 regions derived from RNA transcripts. TCR CDR3 regions were first amplified by RT-PCR with HTBI primers. TCRdb reprocessed the multiplex PCR reads with MiXCR, giving one entry per CDR3 protein. The sample contains hundreds of thousands of distinct CDR3 sequences, roughly 14% of which appear only once. This clonotype was seen repeatedly, ten times or more.

The chain recombines TRBV10-2 with TRBJ2-7; D call uncertain. The source is a man aged 18 to 30 with Graves' ophthalmopathy. Source material: blood. The CDR3 loop reads CASSVTPYEQYF. CDR3 DNA: TGCGCCAGCAGTGTGACACCTTACGAGCAGTACTTC.